This T cell receptor (beta chain) emerged from a study of blood T cells in healthy people across ages. Together with a sample-barcoded 5' primer, a J-beta primer mix was included in a second PCR lasting roughly 6 to 12 cycles. TCRdb re-called the 5' RACE reads with MiXCR, one entry per CDR3 protein. The data show about 280,000 distinct CDR3 sequences, 25% to 30% seen once. Concerning this clonotype: Its specificity is not known.

Findings and caveats of the study: Long-lived donors exceeded aged donors in naive CD4+ cells and diversity. Age brought a roughly linear fall in TCR beta diversity measured per million T cells. The study lacked donor CMV status, which possibly confounded expanded clonotype changes. The percentage of naive T cells correlated strongly with TCR beta diversity.

This receptor was obtained from a woman in her 70s in good health. The sequenced sample was blood.

The CDR3 spells CASSLDGGSNQPQHF. CDR3 bases: TGTGCCAGCAGCTTGGACGGCGGATCAAATCAGCCCCAGCATTTT. This chain connects TRBV5-5 to TRBJ1-5; unclear D gene. The germline gives CDR1 SGHKS, CDR2 YYEKEE (reference sequence). V lost 0 bases and J lost 4, with 11 bases in between. CDR3 length: 15 amino acids.